The rows below give T cell receptor beta chains drawn from one sample of a study of neoadjuvant anti-PD-1 for oral cavity cancer. Assay: immunoSEQ multiplex PCR; the TCRdb copy retains only in-frame clones and omits some. The top ten clones hold nearly 7% of a sample with under 15,000 clones, 55% to 70% of them seen once. Sequences were derived from tumor tissue, sampled before nivolumab (anti-PD-1) treatment. The receptors originated from a person aged 35-79 years with oral cavity squamous cell carcinoma. The donor label of this sample is uncertain. CDR3s include the opening cysteine and the closing phenylalanine or tryptophan. Fields, in order: J gene, D gene, V gene, CDR3 protein. A D gene is named only where the DNA matches it firmly.

j_gene: TRBJ2-6; d_gene: -; v_gene: TRBV7-9; CDR3aa: CASSLIPGANVLTF
j_gene: TRBJ1-5; d_gene: -; v_gene: TRBV7-2; CDR3aa: CASSLSQNQPQHF
j_gene: TRBJ1-6; d_gene: -; v_gene: TRBV7-8; CDR3aa: CASSRGVFRNSPLHF
j_gene: TRBJ1-4; d_gene: TRBD1; v_gene: TRBV5-5; CDR3aa: CASSFYRGTTNEKLFF
j_gene: TRBJ2-2; d_gene: -; v_gene: TRBV2; CDR3aa: CASKMTGELFF
j_gene: TRBJ1-2; d_gene: -; v_gene: TRBV5-1; CDR3aa: CASSLEVPNIDGYTF
j_gene: TRBJ1-2; d_gene: -; v_gene: TRBV7-9; CDR3aa: CASSLAPQGGYTF
j_gene: TRBJ1-1; d_gene: -; v_gene: TRBV4-1; CDR3aa: CASSHGGSDTEAFF
j_gene: TRBJ2-1; d_gene: TRBD2; v_gene: TRBV7-3; CDR3aa: CASSSGTSGYNEQFF
j_gene: TRBJ1-5; d_gene: -; v_gene: TRBV10-3; CDR3aa: CAIRQGRNQPQHF
j_gene: TRBJ1-5; d_gene: -; v_gene: TRBV11-3; CDR3aa: CASSLWAGRKNQPQHF
j_gene: TRBJ2-4; d_gene: -; v_gene: TRBV29-1; CDR3aa: CSVEGSSKNIQYF
j_gene: TRBJ2-3; d_gene: -; v_gene: TRBV11-2; CDR3aa: CASSSSGIATDTQYF
j_gene: TRBJ1-1; d_gene: -; v_gene: TRBV27; CDR3aa: CASKMEGTVNTEAFF
j_gene: TRBJ2-1; d_gene: TRBD2; v_gene: TRBV4-1; CDR3aa: CASSQDVASGRDNEQFF
j_gene: TRBJ2-7; d_gene: TRBD1; v_gene: TRBV5-5; CDR3aa: CASSRQGAYEQYF
j_gene: TRBJ1-1; d_gene: -; v_gene: TRBV5-4; CDR3aa: CASSQAGANTEAFF
j_gene: TRBJ1-2; d_gene: -; v_gene: TRBV7-9; CDR3aa: CASSLYGLEDGYTF
j_gene: TRBJ2-7; d_gene: -; v_gene: TRBV10-3; CDR3aa: CAIRPSEPSYEQYF
j_gene: TRBJ1-2; d_gene: TRBD1; v_gene: TRBV19; CDR3aa: CASSIDPNRGLDGYTF
j_gene: TRBJ2-1; d_gene: TRBD2; v_gene: TRBV5-4; CDR3aa: CASSLRGGAYNEQFF